Sequencing of this TCR beta chain was carried out in a study of blood T cell repertoires in COVID-19. About the research overall: Material from acute and convalescent COVID-19 was sourced from the United States, Italy and Spain. The cDNA or gDNA used as material had been derived from T cells, B-cell-depleted T cells, or PBMCs.

The authors' processing: Estimation of nucleated cell counts was performed using reference gene primer amplification. TCRdb's copy holds only in-frame clones and misses some; the assay was immunoSEQ multiplex PCR. The D gene and trimming were derived from the DNA, and the V and J assignments and clone size from that table. The sample has roughly 220,000 clones, about 86% seen once; the top ten hold roughly 10%. Enrolment of Seattle patients took place during active infection, and they were followed longitudinally. J gave up 3 bases and V 9 bases, and 6 bases lay outside the gene matches. The germline V gene has CDR1 SNHLY and CDR2 FYNNEI. This CDR3 comprises 14 residues.

The V gene is TRBV2, the J gene TRBJ2-1, with 9 nucleotides matching TRBD2. The source of this sequence is a woman in her fifties or sixties with COVID-19, enrolled during active disease. The specimen was peripheral blood. The CDR3 region is CASLASGVYNEQFF. In DNA, the CDR3 is TGTGCCAGTTTGGCTAGCGGGGTCTACAATGAGCAGTTCTTC. Full variable domain (outside the CDR3, taken from reference TRBV2 and TRBJ2-1): EPEVTQTPSHQVTQMGQEVILRCVPISNHLYFYWYRQILGQKVEFLVSFYNNEISEKSEIFDDQFSVERPDGSNFTLKIRSTKLEDSAMYFCASLASGVYNEQFFGPGTRLTVL.